Each of the 15 T cell receptor beta chains below was sequenced from the same sample in a study of metastatic and nonmetastatic thyroid tumors. TCRdb called clones again from the PCR reads with MiXCR. This table holds 60,000 to 85,000 clones, roughly 18% found once. All patients reached thyroid surgery having received no treatment beforehand. The sample comprised blood. These TCRs come from a female donor with papillary thyroid cancer or a benign thyroid nodule (not recorded which). Some clones in this sample may be carry-over from other donors' samples.

V gene TRBV11-2 combines with J gene TRBJ2-3, with D possibly being TRBD2 (6 bases). This CDR3 region has 17 residues. Trimming pared 4 bases from V and 5 bases from J, leaving 22 bases between. Germline values: CDR1 SGHAT, CDR2 FQNNGV. CDR3 loop: CASSSREASLLGDTQYF. DNA of the CDR3: TGTGCCAGCAGCTCAAGGGAGGCCTCCCTCCTTGGAGATACGCAGTATTTT.

This clone was seen repeatedly, ten times or more. V is TRBV27 and J is TRBJ1-2; TRBD1 might be the D (6 bases). This CDR3 comprises 14 residues. The ends were cut back, 4 bases at V and 6 bases at J, with 15 bases in the middle. The germline CDR1 and CDR2 sequences are MNHEY and SMNVEV (reference sequence). The CDR3 loop reads CASSSKGGWNGYTF. For the CDR3, the DNA is TGTGCCAGCAGTTCAAAGGGGGGGTGGAATGGCTACACCTTC.

The chain links TRBV20-1 to TRBJ2-5; D gene ambiguous. This CDR3 has 11 residues. Trimming removed 7 bases from V and 4 bases from J, with 10 bases in between. CDR1 is DFQATT, CDR2 SNEGSKA, per germline (reference sequence). CDR3 nucleotides: TGCAGTGGGGCCCTGGGAGAGACCCAGTACTTC. Its translation: CSGALGETQYF.

This clone was picked up many times. The rearrangement links TRBV6-2 or TRBV6-3 to TRBJ1-1; D not resolved. CDR1 and CDR2 (germline): MNHEY, SVGEGT. CDR3 size: 14 residues. The ends were cut back, 3 bases at V and 1 base at J, with 9 bases in the middle. CDR3 residues: CASSYKVTNTEAFF. In DNA, the CDR3 is TGTGCCAGCAGTTATAAGGTGACGAACACTGAAGCTTTCTTT.

This clone was observed at least ten times. The V call is TRBV28, the J call TRBJ1-2; 8 positions agree with TRBD1. Trimming removed 5 bases from V and 7 bases from J; junction bases left unmatched: 6. This CDR3 is 13 amino acids long. The germline V gene has CDR1 MDHEN and CDR2 SYDVKM. The chain's CDR3 is CASSPGQGGGYTF. DNA of the CDR3: TGTGCCAGCAGTCCCGGACAGGGCGGTGGCTACACCTTC.

In this sample, this clone turned up a few times. The chain uses TRBV6-5 and TRBJ2-7; D is ambiguous. Trimming took 4 bases from V and 0 from J, leaving 22 bases between them. CDR1 and CDR2 from the germline V gene are MNHEY and SVGAGI. The length of the CDR3 is 18 residues. CDR3 coding DNA: TGTGCCAGCAGTTTCCAAATGAACAAGGGTTCACCCTCCTACGAGCAGTACTTC. The encoded protein is CASSFQMNKGSPSYEQYF.

This clone was counted at least ten times. This chain links TRBV4-2 with TRBJ2-3; the match to TRBD1 covers 9 bases. Germline V gives CDR1 LGHNA, CDR2 YNFKEQ. J was trimmed by 3 bases and V by 5 bases; bases with no gene match: 9. The length of the CDR3 is 16 residues. In nucleotides, the CDR3 is TGTGCCAGCAGCGAACAACAGGGGGCTCGGACAGATACGCAGTATTTT. Protein product: CASSEQQGARTDTQYF.

This clone occurred many times. V usage is TRBV6-1 and J usage is TRBJ1-2, with TRBD1 identical over 7 bases. From germline, CDR1 is MNHNS and CDR2 SASEGT. J was trimmed by 14 bases and V by 10 bases; bases with no gene match: 4. CDR3 length: 8 residues. Here the CDR3 DNA reads TGTGCCATTCCACAGGGGACCTTC. It is translated as CAIPQGTF.

This clone came up many times. DNA for the CDR3: TGTGCCAGCAGTTACAGGGGCAATCAGCCCCAGCATTTT. Protein sequence: CASSYRGNQPQHF. The V call is TRBV6-5, the J call TRBJ1-5, with no clear D. V lost 2 bases, J lost 2 bases, and 4 bases lay in between. Per the germline V gene, CDR1 is MNHEY and CDR2 is SVGAGI. There are 13 residues in the CDR3.

This clone was observed many times. The CDR3 reads CASSEGQGSNQPQHF. CDR3 in DNA: TGTGCCAGCAGCGAAGGACAGGGCAGCAATCAGCCCCAGCATTTT. The genes are TRBV9 and TRBJ1-5; TRBD1 agrees at 8 bases. This CDR3 comprises 15 residues. The J segment lost 1 base and the V segment lost 3 bases, leaving 3 bases of the junction unmatched. The germline gives CDR1 SGDLS, CDR2 YYNGEE.

At least ten counts were recorded for this clone. For the CDR3, the DNA is TGTGCCAGCAGCGTTGGTGGGACACAAAACATTCAGTACTTC. Its protein is CASSVGGTQNIQYF. The V and J genes are TRBV11-3 and TRBJ2-4; possible D gene TRBD1, 6 bases. Trimming removed 5 bases at V and 5 bases at J, with 13 bases between. CDR1 is SGHNT and CDR2 is YENEEA in the germline V gene. The CDR3 runs to 14 residues.

This clone has at least ten counts. The chain carries TRBV11-2 and TRBJ1-2; TRBD1 agrees at 8 bases. Looked up from germline, CDR1 is SGHAT and CDR2 is FQNNGV. V trimming: 5 bases; J trimming: 5 bases; junction bases outside the gene matches: 16. The CDR3 runs 17 residues. The CDR3 reads CASSPNPGQGGLYGYTF. CDR3 in DNA: TGTGCCAGCAGCCCAAACCCCGGACAGGGAGGATTATATGGCTACACCTTC.

A single count supports this clone. One end of the junction is discordant with germline, which a read error may explain. This chain joins TRBV5-1 and TRBJ2-6; D is uncertain. The CDR3 runs 16 residues. Germline V gene sequence: CDR1 SGHRS, CDR2 YFSETQ. The CDR3 DNA sequence: TGCGCCAGCAGCTTAGGGCATATCTCTGGGTCCAACGCCCTGACTTTC. Its protein product is CASSLGHISGSNALTF.

The rearrangement joins TRBV4-1 to TRBJ1-6; TRBD1 matches 7 bases. CDR3 length: 14 residues. From germline, CDR1 is MGHRA and CDR2 YSYEKL. Trimming removed 1 base from V and 9 bases from J; junction bases left unmatched: 3. CDR3 sequence reads: CASSQGQGSSPLHF. CDR3 bases: TGCGCCAGCAGCCAAGGACAGGGAAGTTCACCCCTCCACTTT.

This clone was detected ten times or more. The rearrangement joins TRBV12-3 or TRBV12-4 to TRBJ2-1; TRBD1 matches at 10 bases. Trimming at V came to 5 bases and at J to 14 bases, leaving 6 bases not matched to a gene. The CDR3 loop spans 12 amino acids. The CDR3 protein is CASSPGTGDEFF. The CDR3 DNA reads TGTGCCAGCAGTCCAGGGACAGGGGACGAGTTCTTC.